Listed below are T cell receptor beta chains from one sample, sequenced in a study of blood T cell repertoires in COVID-19. Clones were sequenced by immunoSEQ multiplex PCR, and TCRdb holds only the in-frame ones, with some missing. The sample carries 270,000 or so clones, roughly 90% recorded once. Material: PBMCs or T cells enriched from blood (not recorded which). The source of these receptors is a man aged 40-49 years who had been exposed to COVID-19. Each CDR3 is given with its conserved first and last residue. D genes are given only for firm matches.

15	TRBJ1-5	TRBD1	TRBV19	TGTGCCAGTAGTCACTCGGGACAGGGCATCCAGCCCCAGCATTTT	CASSHSGQGIQPQHF
15	TRBJ2-7	NA	TRBV3-1/TRBV3-2	TGTGCCAGCAGCCAAGAAAGGGGAGGGGGCTACGAGCAGTACTTC	CASSQERGGGYEQYF
15	TRBJ2-1	TRBD2	TRBV4-1	TGCGCCAGCAGCCAAGCGACTAGCGCTGCCAATGAGCAGTTCTTC	CASSQATSAANEQFF
15	TRBJ2-7	NA	TRBV6-5	TGTGCCAGCAGTTACTCCCGTGGACAGCCCTACGAGCAGTACTTC	CASSYSRGQPYEQYF
12	TRBJ1-1	NA	TRBV5-1	TGCGCCAGCAGCCTTGGTAGCACTGAAGCTTTCTTT	CASSLGSTEAFF
14	TRBJ1-2	TRBD1	TRBV24-1	TGTGCCACCAGTGATTTGCGACAGGGGCATGGCTACACCTTC	CATSDLRQGHGYTF
15	TRBJ2-7	NA	TRBV6-5	TGTGCCAGCAGTTACGGGGGAGGAGGCTCCTACGAGCAGTACTTC	CASSYGGGGSYEQYF
14	TRBJ2-7	NA	TRBV7-9	TGTGCCAGCAGCCCCGACAGGAGCCCCTACGAGCAGTACTTC	CASSPDRSPYEQYF
13	TRBJ2-7	TRBD1	TRBV18	TGTGCCAGCTCCGGACAGGACACCTACGAGCAGTACTTC	CASSGQDTYEQYF
15	TRBJ1-5	TRBD1	TRBV18	TGTGCCAGCTCAACCGGGACAGATAGCAATCAGCCCCAGCATTTT	CASSTGTDSNQPQHF
16	TRBJ2-3	TRBD2	TRBV5-5	TGTGCCAGCAGCAGATCTGGCGGGAGTTATACAGATACGCAGTATTTT	CASSRSGGSYTDTQYF
15	TRBJ2-1	NA	TRBV9	TGTGCCAGCAGCGCGACAGTAAACTCCTACAATGAGCAGTTCTTC	CASSATVNSYNEQFF
15	TRBJ2-7	NA	TRBV5-1	TGCGCCAGCAGCCCGGACCTATCAGGGGGGCACGAGCAGTACTTC	CASSPDLSGGHEQYF
15	TRBJ1-5	NA	TRBV2	TGTGCCAGCAGTGAAGGGTCGGGGAACAATCAGCCCCAGCATTTT	CASSEGSGNNQPQHF
15	TRBJ1-6	NA	TRBV30	TGTGCCTGGAGTGGAGGGAGGAACTATAATTCACCCCTCCACTTT	CAWSGGRNYNSPLHF
16	TRBJ1-5	TRBD1	TRBV15	TGTGCCACCAGCAGAAAAAGGGACAGCCAAAATCAGCCCCAGCATTTT	CATSRKRDSQNQPQHF
15	TRBJ1-2	NA	TRBV7-3	TGTGCCAGCAGCTTAAACCCAGGGCTCTTGGATGGCTACACCTTC	CASSLNPGLLDGYTF
14	TRBJ1-1	TRBD1	TRBV25-1	TGTGCCAGCAGGGGGACAGCGATGAACACTGAAGCTTTCTTT	CASRGTAMNTEAFF
12	TRBJ2-1	NA	TRBV2	TGTGCCAGCAGTAGAAACAGCAATGAGCAGTTCTTC	CASSRNSNEQFF
14	TRBJ2-7	NA	TRBV28	TGTGCCAGCAGTTTAGCCGATCGACTAGTCGGGAAGTACTTC	CASSLADRLVGKYF
12	TRBJ1-1	TRBD1	TRBV11-2	TGTGCCAGCAGCTTAGTGCAGGGGGGTGCTTTCTTT	CASSLVQGGAFF
10	TRBJ2-7	NA	TRBV29-1	TGCAGCGTTGATTCAGGCGAGCAGTACTTC	CSVDSGEQYF
16	TRBJ2-7	TRBD2	TRBV5-1	TGCGCCAGCAGCCTAGGGGCGACTAGCGGGGCCTACGAGCAGTACTTC	CASSLGATSGAYEQYF
12	TRBJ2-3	NA	TRBV27	TGTGCCAGCAGTTTGAACGAGGGAACGCAGTATTTT	CASSLNEGTQYF
16	TRBJ2-5	NA	TRBV10-1	TGCGCCAGCAGTGAGTCGAGGCTAGTGGACCAAGAGACCCAGTACTTC	CASSESRLVDQETQYF
17	TRBJ1-4	TRBD1	TRBV30	TGTGCCTGGAGCGATTACCCTTCAGGGGGCCATAAGGAAAAACTGTTTTTT	CAWSDYPSGGHKEKLFF
15	TRBJ2-7	TRBD2	TRBV7-2	TGTGCCAGCAACACGTGGGCGGGAGGGAACTACGAGCAGTACTTC	CASNTWAGGNYEQYF